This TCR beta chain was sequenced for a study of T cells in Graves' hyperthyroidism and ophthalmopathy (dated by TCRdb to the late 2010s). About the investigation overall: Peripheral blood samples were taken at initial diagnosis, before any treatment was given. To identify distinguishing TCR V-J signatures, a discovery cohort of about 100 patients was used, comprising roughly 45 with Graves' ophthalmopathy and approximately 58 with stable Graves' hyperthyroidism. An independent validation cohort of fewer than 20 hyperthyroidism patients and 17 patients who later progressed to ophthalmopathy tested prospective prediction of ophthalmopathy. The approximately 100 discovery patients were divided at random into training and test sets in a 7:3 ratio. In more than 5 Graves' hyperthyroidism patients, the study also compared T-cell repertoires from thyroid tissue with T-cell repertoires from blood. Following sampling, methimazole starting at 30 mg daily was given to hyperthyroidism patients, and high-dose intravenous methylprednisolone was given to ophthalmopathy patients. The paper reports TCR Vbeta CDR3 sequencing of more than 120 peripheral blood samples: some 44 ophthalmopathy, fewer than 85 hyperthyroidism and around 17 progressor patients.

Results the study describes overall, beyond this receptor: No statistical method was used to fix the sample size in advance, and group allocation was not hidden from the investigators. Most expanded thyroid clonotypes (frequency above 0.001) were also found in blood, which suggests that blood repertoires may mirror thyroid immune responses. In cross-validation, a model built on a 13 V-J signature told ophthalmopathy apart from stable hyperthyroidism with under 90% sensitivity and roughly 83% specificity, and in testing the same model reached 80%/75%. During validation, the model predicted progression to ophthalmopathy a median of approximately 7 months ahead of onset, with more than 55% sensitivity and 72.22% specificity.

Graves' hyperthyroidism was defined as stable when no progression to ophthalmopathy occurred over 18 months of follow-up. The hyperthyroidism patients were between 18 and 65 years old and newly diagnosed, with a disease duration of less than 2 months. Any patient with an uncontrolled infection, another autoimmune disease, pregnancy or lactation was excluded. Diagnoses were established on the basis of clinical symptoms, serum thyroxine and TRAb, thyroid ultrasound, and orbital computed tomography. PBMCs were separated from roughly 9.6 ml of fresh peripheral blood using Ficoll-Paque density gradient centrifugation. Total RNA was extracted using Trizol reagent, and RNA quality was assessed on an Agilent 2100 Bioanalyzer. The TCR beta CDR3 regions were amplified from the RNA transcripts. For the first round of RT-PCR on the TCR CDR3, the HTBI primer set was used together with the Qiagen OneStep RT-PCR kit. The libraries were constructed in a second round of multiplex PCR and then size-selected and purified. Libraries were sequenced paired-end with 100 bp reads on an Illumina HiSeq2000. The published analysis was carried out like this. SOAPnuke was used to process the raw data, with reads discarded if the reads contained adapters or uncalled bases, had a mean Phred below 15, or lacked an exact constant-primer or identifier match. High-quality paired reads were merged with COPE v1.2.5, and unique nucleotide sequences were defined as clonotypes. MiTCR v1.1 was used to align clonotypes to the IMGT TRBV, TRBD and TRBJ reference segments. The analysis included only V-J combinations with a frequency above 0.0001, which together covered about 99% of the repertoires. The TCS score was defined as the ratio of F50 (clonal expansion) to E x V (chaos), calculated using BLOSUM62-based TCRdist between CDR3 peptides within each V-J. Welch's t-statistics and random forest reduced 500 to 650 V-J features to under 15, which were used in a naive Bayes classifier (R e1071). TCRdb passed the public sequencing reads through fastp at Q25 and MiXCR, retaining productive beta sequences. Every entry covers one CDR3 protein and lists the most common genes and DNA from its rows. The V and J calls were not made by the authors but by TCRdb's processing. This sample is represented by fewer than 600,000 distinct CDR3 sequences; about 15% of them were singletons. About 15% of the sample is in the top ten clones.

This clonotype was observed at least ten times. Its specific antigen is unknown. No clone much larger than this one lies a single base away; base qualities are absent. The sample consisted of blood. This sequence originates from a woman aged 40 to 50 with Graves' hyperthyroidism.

The nucleotide sequence is TGTGCCAGCAGCTTAGGCGGGAGAAAAGATACGCAGTATTTT. This codes for CASSLGGRKDTQYF. This chain joins TRBV7-8 to TRBJ2-3, with 7 bases aligning to TRBD2. The CDR3 sequence holds 14 residues, the cysteine and phenylalanine included. The entry retains the CDR3 DNA only, 42 bases that are in frame from base 1. Trimming leaves V shorter by 1 base and J shorter by 5 bases, with the junction holding 3 bases beyond the gene matches. Per the germline V gene, SGHVS is the CDR1 and FQNEAQ is the CDR2.